A single sample is the source of the 2 T cell receptor beta chains below, sequenced in a study of blood T cell repertoires in COVID-19. Profiling relied on immunoSEQ multiplex PCR, and the TCRdb table lists in-frame clones only, not all of them. This sample has under 450,000 clones, with roughly four fifths found just once. Input material: PBMCs or T cells enriched from blood (not recorded which). These receptors all stem from a woman in her 50s who had recovered from COVID-19.

The sample holds one count of this clone. The chain couples TRBV6-2 or TRBV6-3 to TRBJ2-3; D is undetermined. Germline CDR1 and CDR2: MNHEY and SVGEGT. The CDR3 sequence is 14 residues long. Trimming cost V 5 bases and J 1 base, with 10 bases left between them. CDR3 sequence (DNA): TGTGCCAGCAGTACTTTAACTGGCACAGATACGCAGTATTTT. Amino acid sequence: CASSTLTGTDTQYF.

The V and J genes are TRBV5-4 and TRBJ1-2; 7 nucleotides agree with TRBD1. This CDR3 is 14 amino acids long. CDR1 is SGHNT and CDR2 is YYREEE in the germline V gene (reference sequence). J gave up 3 bases and V 2 bases, and 4 bases lay outside the gene matches. CDR3 in amino acids: CASSFSGTDYGYTF. The CDR3 DNA reads as TGTGCCAGCAGCTTTTCCGGGACAGACTATGGCTACACCTTC.